This T cell receptor beta chain was observed in a study of blood T cell repertoires in COVID-19. Study in general: Samples representing acute and convalescent COVID-19 were sourced from the United States, Italy and Spain. Nucleic acid was either cDNA or gDNA, and it came from T cells, B-cell-depleted T cells, or PBMCs.

The trim removed 8 bases at V and 7 bases at J, leaving 11 bases unmatched. Per the germline V gene, CDR1 is MDHEN and CDR2 is SYDVKM. CDR3 length: 14 residues. Here immunoSEQ multiplex PCR was the method, and the copy in TCRdb shows in-frame clones only, minus some. The data show 200,000 or so clones, with approximately 84% seen just once and approximately 5.1% held by the top ten. The clonotype originates from a woman aged 70-85 years with active or convalescent COVID-19. Specimen: peripheral blood. The chain is built from TRBV28 and TRBJ1-2; 9 nucleotides match TRBD1. The CDR3 loop reads CASRPRDREGGYTF. CDR3 in DNA: TGTGCCAGCCGGCCCCGGGACAGGGAGGGTGGCTACACCTTC.